The 14 T cell receptor beta chains below were found in one sample sequenced in a study of T cell changes during pregnancy in multiple sclerosis. Sequencing used immunoSEQ multiplex PCR; TCRdb keeps in-frame clones, though not all of them. The sample has 30,000 to 40,000 clones, 94% seen once. The sequences come from CD4+ T cells from peripheral blood mononuclear cells, collected in the second trimester of pregnancy. Receptor source: a female donor with multiple sclerosis, enrolled in a pregnancy study.

The chain uses TRBV5-4 and TRBJ2-3; TRBD2 matches 8 bases. Unmatched junction bases numbered 13, after V lost 3 bases and J lost 1 base. Germline V gene lookup returns CDR1 SGHNT and CDR2 YYREEE (reference sequence). CDR3 size: 18 residues. Here the CDR3 DNA reads TGTGCCAGCAGCTCAAAACAAACTAGCGGCGGGGGCACAGATACGCAGTATTTT. Its translation is CASSSKQTSGGGTDTQYF.

V is TRBV5-1 and J is TRBJ1-6, with D unresolved. The V gene's germline CDR1 is SGHRS and CDR2 YFSETQ. This CDR3 comprises 15 residues. With 5 bases removed from V and 10 bases from J, the gap between germline ends came to 19 bases. CDR3 loop: CASSGATGSGSPLHF. CDR3 DNA: TGCGCCAGCAGTGGAGCGACGGGATCGGGCTCACCCCTCCACTTT.

This chain connects TRBV29-1 to TRBJ2-1; the D is unclear. The CDR3 is made up of 14 amino acids. Trimming pared 7 bases from V and 0 bases from J, leaving 13 bases between. CDR1 is SQVTM, CDR2 ANQGSEA, per germline. In DNA form, the CDR3 reads TGCAGCGGGTTCTTTTTTAGCTCCTACAATGAGCAGTTCTTC. The encoded protein is CSGFFFSSYNEQFF.

The chain recombines TRBV28 with TRBJ1-1, with D tentatively TRBD1 (6 bases). Germline CDR1 is MDHEN and CDR2 is SYDVKM. The ends were cut back, 6 bases at V and 3 bases at J, with 8 bases in the middle. The CDR3 extends over 12 amino acids. This CDR3 is CASRGGHTEAFF. Here the CDR3 DNA reads TGTGCCAGCAGGGGGGGGCACACTGAAGCTTTCTTT.

The chain combines TRBV5-1 with TRBJ2-7; TRBD1 aligns across 8 bases. J gave up 5 bases and V 4 bases, and 11 bases lay outside the gene matches. Germline values: CDR1 SGHRS, CDR2 YFSETQ. The CDR3 is 15 amino acids. The CDR3 DNA sequence: TGCGCCAGCAGCATTACCAGGGGGCGCATCAACGAGCAGTACTTC. Its protein product is CASSITRGRINEQYF.

The V and J genes are TRBV7-2 and TRBJ1-3; D is unclear. This CDR3 contains 14 residues. V dropped 6 bases and J dropped 2 bases, with 11 bases sitting between them. CDR1 and CDR2 from the germline V gene are SGHTA and FQGNSA. For the CDR3, the DNA is TGTGCCAGCAGTATCGACGGGGCTGGAAACACCATATATTTT. Amino acid sequence: CASSIDGAGNTIYF. Variable domain in full (rest from reference TRBV7-2 and TRBJ1-3): GAGVSQSPSNKVTEKGKDVELRCDPISGHTALYWYRQSLGQGLEFLIYFQGNSAPDKSGLPSDRFSAERTGGSVSTLTIQRTQQEDSAVYLCASSIDGAGNTIYFGEGSWLTVV.

In DNA, the CDR3 is TGTGCCAGCAGCACCCGACAGGGGGCTCGAGCTTTCTTT. Translated: CASSTRQGARAFF. This chain uses TRBV9 with TRBJ1-1; 10 nucleotides agree with TRBD1. V dropped 4 bases and J dropped 10; count of bases not matched to a gene: 7. Germline V gene sequence: CDR1 SGDLS, CDR2 YYNGEE. The length of the CDR3 is 13 residues.

The CDR3 spells CASSEHAVGPGHYYGYTF. The CDR3 bases are TGTGCCAGCAGCGAACACGCGGTGGGACCGGGACATTATTATGGCTACACCTTC. This chain links TRBV7-3 with TRBJ1-2; D might be TRBD1 (6 bases). The V and J ends lost 5 bases and 5 bases respectively, with 27 bases between them. Germline V gives CDR1 SGHTA, CDR2 FQGTGA. The CDR3 runs 18 residues.

CDR3 residues: CASSLGSGYNEQFF. Here the CDR3 DNA reads TGTGCCAGCAGCTTGGGGAGCGGATACAATGAGCAGTTCTTC. This chain links TRBV5-8 with TRBJ2-1, with TRBD2 as a possible D gene (5 bases). Trimming left V 0 bases short and J 4 bases short, with 8 bases between. This CDR3 contains 14 residues. Per the germline V gene, CDR1 is SGHTS and CDR2 is YDEGEE.

The V call is TRBV15, the J call TRBJ1-3; weak D call: TRBD1 (6 bases). The germline V gene has CDR1 LNHNV and CDR2 YYDKDF (reference sequence). This CDR3 spans 16 amino acids. Trimming stripped 5 bases from V and 0 bases from J, with 14 bases between. This CDR3 is CATSGGHEFSGNTIYF. The CDR3 nucleotides read TGTGCCACCAGCGGGGGACACGAGTTCTCTGGAAACACCATATATTTT.

The V and J genes are TRBV28 and TRBJ1-1, with TRBD1 as a possible D gene (5 bases). V was clipped by 8 bases and J by 5 bases, with 21 bases between them. The CDR3 has 15 residues. From germline, CDR1 is MDHEN and CDR2 SYDVKM. The CDR3 sequence: CASHPRTSLWTEAFF. The CDR3 DNA follows: TGTGCCAGCCATCCCCGGACAAGCCTCTGGACTGAAGCTTTCTTT.

This clone came up once. The chain recombines TRBV29-1 with TRBJ1-5, with 8 bases fitting TRBD1. Germline CDR1 reads SQVTM; CDR2 reads ANQGSEA. The CDR3 consists of 13 residues. The V gene end was trimmed by 6 bases and the J gene end by 5 bases; junction bases not matched to a gene: 6. This chain's CDR3 is CSVGQGADQPQHF. The CDR3 DNA follows: TGCAGCGTCGGACAGGGAGCGGATCAGCCCCAGCATTTT.

As DNA, the CDR3 is TGCGCCAGCAGTCTTACAGGGTTGGGCACAGATACGCAGTATTTT. Protein sequence: CASSLTGLGTDTQYF. The genes are TRBV4-1 and TRBJ2-3; possibly TRBD1 for D (6 bases). This CDR3 spans 15 amino acids. V lost 6 bases to trimming and J lost 1 base, with 14 bases between them. Germline V gene data show CDR1 as MGHRA and CDR2 as YSYEKL.

The rearrangement links TRBV19 to TRBJ1-2; 7 positions agree with TRBD1. Germline CDR1 reads LNHDA; CDR2 reads SQIVND (reference sequence). The CDR3 is 14 residues long. With 2 bases clipped from V and 4 bases from J, the junction kept 4 bases outside the gene matches. The CDR3 DNA reads TGTGCCAGTAGTATACAGGGGGGCGCCTATGGCTACACCTTC. This encodes CASSIQGGAYGYTF.